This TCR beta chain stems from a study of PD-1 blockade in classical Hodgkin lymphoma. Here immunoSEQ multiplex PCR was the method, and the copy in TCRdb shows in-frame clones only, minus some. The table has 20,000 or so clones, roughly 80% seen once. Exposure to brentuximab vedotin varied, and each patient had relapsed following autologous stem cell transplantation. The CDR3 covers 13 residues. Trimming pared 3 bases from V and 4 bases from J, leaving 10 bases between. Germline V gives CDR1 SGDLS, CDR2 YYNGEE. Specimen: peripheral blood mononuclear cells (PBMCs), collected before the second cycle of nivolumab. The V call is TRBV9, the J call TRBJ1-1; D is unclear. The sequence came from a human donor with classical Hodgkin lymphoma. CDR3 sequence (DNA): TGTGCCAGCAGCGGCGTAGCGGGCACTGAAGCTTTCTTT. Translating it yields CASSGVAGTEAFF.